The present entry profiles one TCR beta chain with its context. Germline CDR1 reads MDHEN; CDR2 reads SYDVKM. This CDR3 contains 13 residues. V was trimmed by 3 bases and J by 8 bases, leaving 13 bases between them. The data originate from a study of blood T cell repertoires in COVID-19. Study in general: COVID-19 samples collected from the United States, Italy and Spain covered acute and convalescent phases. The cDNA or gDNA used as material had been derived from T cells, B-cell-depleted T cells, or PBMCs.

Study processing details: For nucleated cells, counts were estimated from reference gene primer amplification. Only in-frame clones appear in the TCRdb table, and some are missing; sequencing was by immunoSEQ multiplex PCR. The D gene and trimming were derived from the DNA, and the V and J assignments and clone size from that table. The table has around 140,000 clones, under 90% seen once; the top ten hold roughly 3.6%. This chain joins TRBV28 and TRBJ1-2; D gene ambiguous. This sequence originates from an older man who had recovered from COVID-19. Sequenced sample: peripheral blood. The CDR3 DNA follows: TGTGCCAGCAGTTTGGCCGAGGTAAGAGGCTACACCTTC. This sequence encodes CASSLAEVRGYTF.